A selection of T cell receptor beta chains follows, all from one sample in a study of T cell responses to AZD1222 COVID-19 vaccine. Here immunoSEQ multiplex PCR was the method, and the copy in TCRdb shows in-frame clones only, minus some. The sample carries around 70,000 clones, 70% to 90% recorded once. The source was peripheral blood, collected 28 days after the second AZD1222 dose. Receptors were obtained from an adult who received the AZD1222 COVID-19 vaccine. Both conserved end residues are part of each CDR3. The D gene is left open where the match is weak. The size entry is marked missing in some rows and otherwise reads once, few, many or a size class.

size	D	V	J	CDR3	DNA
.	.	TRBV19	TRBJ2-2	CASKSPPGVSTGELFF	TGTGCCAGTAAATCCCCCCCCGGGGTCTCTACCGGGGAGCTGTTTTTT
once	TRBD1	TRBV18	TRBJ2-7	CASSAGTGYEQYF	TGTGCCAGCTCAGCGGGGACAGGCTACGAGCAGTACTTC
.	.	TRBV6-5	TRBJ2-3	CAIRTDTDTQYF	TGTGCCATACGGACGGACACAGATACGCAGTATTTT
.	TRBD1	TRBV6-5	TRBJ1-2	CASSWGQGAPGYTF	TGTGCCAGCAGTTGGGGACAGGGGGCGCCTGGCTACACCTTC
.	TRBD2	TRBV5-1	TRBJ2-1	CASSVTSGSNEQFF	TGCGCCAGCAGCGTGACTAGCGGGAGCAATGAGCAGTTCTTC
.	.	TRBV19	TRBJ2-1	CASSGLYNEQFF	TGTGCCAGTAGCGGGCTTTACAATGAGCAGTTCTTC
.	.	TRBV5-6	TRBJ1-4	CASSLVGGTNEKLFF	TGTGCCAGCAGCTTGGTAGGGGGGACTAATGAAAAACTGTTTTTT
.	TRBD1	TRBV7-6	TRBJ1-2	CASSLVSGGLGYGYTF	TGTGCCAGCAGCTTAGTCTCAGGGGGCTTGGGCTATGGCTACACCTTC
.	.	TRBV3-1/TRBV3-2	TRBJ1-2	CASSPGTVEDGYTF	TGTGCCAGCAGCCCCGGGACGGTAGAAGACGGCTACACCTTC
.	.	TRBV5-1	TRBJ1-1	CASSIFGTNTEAFF	TGCGCCAGCAGCATCTTTGGGACGAACACTGAAGCTTTCTTT
.	.	TRBV6-1	TRBJ2-1	CASSERGRSYNEQFF	TGTGCCAGCAGTGAACGGGGGAGGTCCTACAATGAGCAGTTCTTC
.	TRBD1	TRBV25-1	TRBJ2-7	CASSGGQGKAEQYF	TGTGCCAGCAGTGGGGGACAGGGGAAAGCCGAGCAGTACTTC
few	.	TRBV18	TRBJ2-2	CASSLVPGRGSGELFF	TGTGCCAGCTCTCTGGTACCGGGTCGAGGTTCCGGGGAGCTGTTTTTT
.	.	TRBV7-9	TRBJ1-2	CASSPSAVYGYTF	TGTGCCAGCAGCCCTAGTGCAGTCTATGGCTACACCTTC
once	.	TRBV6-5	TRBJ2-1	CASSPNTYNEQFF	TGTGCCAGCAGTCCGAATACCTACAATGAGCAGTTCTTC
.	.	TRBV5-5	TRBJ2-7	CASSLSGTQSLRGQYF	TGTGCCAGCAGCCTTAGTGGGACACAATCATTACGAGGGCAGTACTTC
.	TRBD1	TRBV18	TRBJ1-4	CASSQRQGDGEKLFF	TGTGCCAGCTCACAACGACAGGGGGACGGTGAAAAACTGTTTTTT
.	TRBD2	TRBV19	TRBJ2-1	CASSPAFGLAGLADEQFF	TGTGCCAGTAGTCCAGCTTTCGGACTAGCGGGCCTCGCGGATGAGCAGTTCTTC
.	TRBD1	TRBV18	TRBJ1-3	CASSVTGDSGNTIYF	TGTGCCAGCTCAGTAACAGGGGACTCTGGAAACACCATATATTTT
.	.	TRBV6-5	TRBJ1-2	CASSYIGVDGYTF	TGTGCCAGCAGTTACATAGGGGTTGATGGCTACACCTTC
.	TRBD1	TRBV5-1	TRBJ1-2	CASSLVTGEDGYTF	TGCGCCAGCAGCTTGGTCACAGGGGAGGATGGCTACACCTTC
.	.	TRBV3-1/TRBV3-2	TRBJ1-2	CASSQEGRYGYTF	TGTGCCAGCAGCCAAGAAGGGCGCTATGGCTACACCTTC
few	.	TRBV19	TRBJ1-3	CASSRLSGNTIYF	TGTGCCAGTTCAAGACTCTCTGGAAACACCATATATTTT
few	TRBD2	TRBV5-1	TRBJ2-1	CASSLVAGDSSEQFF	TGCGCCAGCAGCTTGGTGGCGGGAGATTCCAGTGAGCAGTTCTTC
.	.	TRBV4-3	TRBJ1-1	CASSHAWTGRDTEAFF	TGCGCCAGCAGCCATGCGTGGACGGGACGGGACACTGAAGCTTTCTTT
.	TRBD1	TRBV7-3	TRBJ1-6	CASSLTGGGNSPLHF	TGTGCCAGCAGCTTAACAGGGGGCGGGAATTCACCCCTCCACTTT
.	TRBD1	TRBV5-5	TRBJ1-5	CASSRTGGNQPQHF	TGTGCCAGCAGCCGGACAGGGGGTAATCAGCCCCAGCATTTT
.	TRBD1	TRBV11-2	TRBJ1-6	CASSRDRDSPLHF	TGTGCCAGCTCCCGGGACAGGGATTCACCCCTCCACTTT
few	.	TRBV10-3	TRBJ1-2	CAISALPSGGLRWLPF	TGTGCCATCAGTGCCTTACCAAGCGGGGGTCTTAGGTGGCTACCCTTC
.	.	TRBV11-1	TRBJ2-6	CASSLSAMRGANVLTF	TGTGCCAGCAGCTTATCGGCGATGAGGGGGGCCAACGTCCTGACTTTC
.	TRBD2	TRBV19	TRBJ2-1	CASSGLAGDVNEQFF	TGTGCCAGTAGCGGACTAGCGGGAGATGTCAATGAGCAGTTCTTC
.	TRBD1	TRBV29-1	TRBJ1-2	CSGGQVGGYTF	TGCAGCGGGGGACAGGTGGGAGGCTACACCTTC
.	.	TRBV7-3	TRBJ2-7	CASSLSQDYEQYF	TGTGCCAGCAGCTTAAGTCAGGACTACGAGCAGTACTTC
.	.	TRBV7-9	TRBJ1-6	CASSLGRDADSPLHF	TGTGCCAGCAGCTTGGGCCGGGACGCCGATTCACCCCTCCACTTT
.	.	TRBV3-1/TRBV3-2	TRBJ1-1	CASSSNRNTEAFF	TGTGCCAGCAGCTCTAACAGGAACACTGAAGCTTTCTTT
.	.	TRBV5-6	TRBJ1-1	CASSLRGQKEAFF	TGTGCCAGCAGCTTGCGTGGTCAGAAGGAAGCTTTCTTT
.	.	TRBV19	TRBJ2-5	CASSGRRGRETQYF	TGTGCCAGTAGTGGGAGGCGGGGCCGGGAGACCCAGTACTTC
.	.	TRBV6-5	TRBJ1-4	CASSYRSLGANEKLFF	TGTGCCAGCAGTTACCGCAGCCTCGGGGCTAATGAAAAACTGTTTTTT
.	TRBD1	TRBV12-5	TRBJ2-5	CASGLVHPRAGGVTGQETQYF	TGTGCTAGTGGTTTGGTACACCCCAGGGCAGGGGGCGTAACCGGACAAGAGACCCAGTACTTC
once	.	TRBV30	TRBJ1-4	CAWSVGSEKLFF	TGTGCCTGGAGTGTAGGCAGTGAAAAACTGTTTTTT
.	TRBD1	TRBV5-1	TRBJ1-3	CASSLALGQGSGNTIYF	TGCGCCAGCAGCTTGGCCCTGGGACAGGGTTCTGGAAACACCATATATTTT
.	.	TRBV7-9	TRBJ1-4	CASSLGRGGNEKLFF	TGTGCCAGCAGCTTAGGCAGGGGCGGAAACGAAAAACTGTTTTTT